The T cell receptor beta chain described here comes from a study of T cell changes during pregnancy in multiple sclerosis. Generated by immunoSEQ multiplex PCR, the TCRdb table keeps only in-frame clones and is missing some. The table includes fewer than 75,000 clones, roughly nine tenths detected once. V was clipped by 1 base and J by 6 bases; unmatched bases: 4. The CDR3 spans 15 residues. In germline, CDR1 is LNHDA, CDR2 SQIVND (reference sequence). The chain has TRBV19 and TRBJ2-1, with 9 bases that match TRBD2. The clonotype originates from a female donor with multiple sclerosis, enrolled in a pregnancy study. The sample was CD8+ T cells from peripheral blood mononuclear cells, taken before pregnancy. In nucleotides, the CDR3 is TGTGCCAGTAGTATAGGCGGGGGGGCCGTCAATGAGCAGTTCTTC. This translates into CASSIGGGAVNEQFF.